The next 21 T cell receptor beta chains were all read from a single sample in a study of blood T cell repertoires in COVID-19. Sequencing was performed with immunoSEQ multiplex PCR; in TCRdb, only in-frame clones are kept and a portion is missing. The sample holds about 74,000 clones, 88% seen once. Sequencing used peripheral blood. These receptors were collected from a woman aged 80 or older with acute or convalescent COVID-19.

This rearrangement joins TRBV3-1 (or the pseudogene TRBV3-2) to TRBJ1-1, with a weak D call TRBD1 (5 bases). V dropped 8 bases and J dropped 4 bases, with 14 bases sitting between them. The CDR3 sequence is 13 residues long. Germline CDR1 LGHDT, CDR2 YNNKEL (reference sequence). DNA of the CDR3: TGTGCCAGCCTCTCTACAGGCTGCACTGAAGCTTTCTTT. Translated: CASLSTGCTEAFF.

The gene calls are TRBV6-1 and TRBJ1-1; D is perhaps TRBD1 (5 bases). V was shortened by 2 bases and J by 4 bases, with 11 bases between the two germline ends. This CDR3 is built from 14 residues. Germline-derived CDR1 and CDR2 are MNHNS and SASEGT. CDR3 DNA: TGTGCCAGCAGTGAATCGGGGGTCCCCACTGAAGCTTTCTTT. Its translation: CASSESGVPTEAFF.

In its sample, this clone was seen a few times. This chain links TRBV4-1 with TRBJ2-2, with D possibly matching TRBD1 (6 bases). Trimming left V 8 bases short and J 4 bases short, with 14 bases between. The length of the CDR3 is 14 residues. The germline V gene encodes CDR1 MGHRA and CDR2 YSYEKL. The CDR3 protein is CASLREQGTGELFF. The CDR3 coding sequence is TGCGCCAGCCTTCGCGAACAGGGCACCGGGGAGCTGTTTTTT.

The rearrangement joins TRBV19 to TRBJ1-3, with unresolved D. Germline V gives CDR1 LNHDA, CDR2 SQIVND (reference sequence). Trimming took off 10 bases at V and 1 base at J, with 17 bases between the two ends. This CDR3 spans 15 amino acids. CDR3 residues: CATARVVGSGNTIYF. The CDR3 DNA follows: TGTGCCACCGCGAGGGTTGTGGGATCTGGAAACACCATATATTTT. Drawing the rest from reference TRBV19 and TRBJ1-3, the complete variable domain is DGGITQSPKYLFRKEGQNVTLSCEQNLNHDAMYWYRQDPGQGLRLIYYSQIVNDFQKGDIAEGYSVSREKKESFPLTVTSAQKNPTAFYLCATARVVGSGNTIYFGEGSWLTVV.

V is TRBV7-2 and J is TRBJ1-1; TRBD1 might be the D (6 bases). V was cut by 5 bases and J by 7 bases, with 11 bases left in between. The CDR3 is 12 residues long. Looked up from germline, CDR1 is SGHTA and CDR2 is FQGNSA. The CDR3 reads CASSHRVGEAFF. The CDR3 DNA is TGTGCCAGCAGCCACAGGGTGGGTGAAGCTTTCTTT.

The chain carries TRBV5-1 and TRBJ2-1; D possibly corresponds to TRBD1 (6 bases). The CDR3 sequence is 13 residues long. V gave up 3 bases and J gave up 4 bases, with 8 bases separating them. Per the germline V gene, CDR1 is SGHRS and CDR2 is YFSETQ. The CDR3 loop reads CASSSGQYNEQFF. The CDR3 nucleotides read TGCGCCAGCAGCTCCGGACAGTACAATGAGCAGTTCTTC.

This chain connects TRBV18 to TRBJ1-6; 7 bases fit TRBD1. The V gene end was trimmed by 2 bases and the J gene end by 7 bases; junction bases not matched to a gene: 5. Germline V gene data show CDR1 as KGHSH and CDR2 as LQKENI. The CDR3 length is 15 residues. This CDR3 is CASSPTGTENSPLHF. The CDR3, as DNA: TGTGCCAGCTCACCAACAGGGACAGAGAATTCACCCCTCCACTTT. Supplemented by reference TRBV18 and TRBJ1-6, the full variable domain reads NAGVMQNPRHLVRRRGQEARLRCSPMKGHSHVYWYRQLPEEGLKFMVYLQKENIIDESGMPKERFSAEFPKEGPSILRIQQVVRGDSAAYFCASSPTGTENSPLHFGNGTRLTVT.

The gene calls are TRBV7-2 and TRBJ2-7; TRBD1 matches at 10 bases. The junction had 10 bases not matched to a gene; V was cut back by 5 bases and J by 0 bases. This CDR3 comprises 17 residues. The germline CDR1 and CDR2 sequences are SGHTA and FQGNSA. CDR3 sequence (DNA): TGTGCCAGCAGCCAGATCGGGGACAGGGGCTACTCCTACGAGCAGTACTTC. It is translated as CASSQIGDRGYSYEQYF.

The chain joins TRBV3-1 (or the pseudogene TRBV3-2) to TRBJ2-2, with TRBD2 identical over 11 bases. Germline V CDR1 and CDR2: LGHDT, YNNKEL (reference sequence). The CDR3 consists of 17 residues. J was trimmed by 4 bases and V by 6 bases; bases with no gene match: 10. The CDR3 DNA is TGTGCCAGCAGTCGCTTAGCGGGAGGGGTGAGCACCGGGGAGCTGTTTTTT. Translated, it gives CASSRLAGGVSTGELFF.

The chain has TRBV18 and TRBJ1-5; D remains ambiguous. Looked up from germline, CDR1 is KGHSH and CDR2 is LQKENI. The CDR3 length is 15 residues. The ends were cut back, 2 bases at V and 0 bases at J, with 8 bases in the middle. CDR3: CASSPATGSNQPQHF. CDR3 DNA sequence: TGTGCCAGCTCACCAGCGACGGGTAGCAATCAGCCCCAGCATTTT.

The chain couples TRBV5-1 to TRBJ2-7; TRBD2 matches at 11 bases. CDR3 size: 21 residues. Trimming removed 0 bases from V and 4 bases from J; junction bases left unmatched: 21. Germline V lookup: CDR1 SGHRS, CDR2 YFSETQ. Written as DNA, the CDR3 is TGCGCCAGCAGCTTGGAAACCGGGACAGGGTTCCCTAGCGGGAGGAATTACGAGCAGTACTTC. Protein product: CASSLETGTGFPSGRNYEQYF.

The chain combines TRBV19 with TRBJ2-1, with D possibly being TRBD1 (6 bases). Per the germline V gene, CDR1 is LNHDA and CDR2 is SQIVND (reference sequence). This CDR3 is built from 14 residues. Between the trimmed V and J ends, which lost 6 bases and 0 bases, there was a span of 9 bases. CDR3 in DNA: TGTGCCAGTAGCCAGGGGAGCTCCTACAATGAGCAGTTCTTC. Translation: CASSQGSSYNEQFF.

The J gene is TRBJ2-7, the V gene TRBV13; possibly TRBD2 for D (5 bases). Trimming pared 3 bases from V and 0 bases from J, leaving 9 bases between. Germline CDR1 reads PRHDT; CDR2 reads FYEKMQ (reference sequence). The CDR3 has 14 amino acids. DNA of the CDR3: TGTGCCAGCAGCTTCGAGGGAAGCTCCTACGAGCAGTACTTC. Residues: CASSFEGSSYEQYF.

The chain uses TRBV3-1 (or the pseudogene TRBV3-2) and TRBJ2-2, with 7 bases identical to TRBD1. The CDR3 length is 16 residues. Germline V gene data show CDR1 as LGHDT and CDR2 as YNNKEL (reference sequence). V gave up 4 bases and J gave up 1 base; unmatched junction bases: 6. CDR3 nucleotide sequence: TGTGCCAGCAGCCTAACGGGACAGCTGAACACCGGGGAGCTGTTTTTT. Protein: CASSLTGQLNTGELFF.

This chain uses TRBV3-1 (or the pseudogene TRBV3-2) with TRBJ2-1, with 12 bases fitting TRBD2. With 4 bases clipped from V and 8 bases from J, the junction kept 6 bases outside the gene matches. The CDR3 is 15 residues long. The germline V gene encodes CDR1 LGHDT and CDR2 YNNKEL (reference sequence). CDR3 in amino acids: CASSLGPSGRDEQFF. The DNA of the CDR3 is TGTGCCAGCAGCCTGGGGCCTAGCGGGAGGGATGAGCAGTTCTTC.

The CDR3 nucleotides read TGTGCCAGCACGGGACAATTGGGCGAGCAGTACTTC. This encodes CASTGQLGEQYF. V usage is TRBV6-5 and J usage is TRBJ2-7, with D perhaps TRBD1 (6 bases). Germline values: CDR1 MNHEY, CDR2 SVGAGI. V lost 7 bases and J lost 6, with 13 bases in between. The CDR3 consists of 12 residues.

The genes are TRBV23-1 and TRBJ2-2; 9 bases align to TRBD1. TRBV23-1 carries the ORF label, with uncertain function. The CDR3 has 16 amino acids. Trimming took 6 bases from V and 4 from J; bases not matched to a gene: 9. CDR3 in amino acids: CASRRTGELSTGELFF. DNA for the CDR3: TGCGCCAGCAGGCGGACAGGGGAACTCAGCACCGGGGAGCTGTTTTTT.

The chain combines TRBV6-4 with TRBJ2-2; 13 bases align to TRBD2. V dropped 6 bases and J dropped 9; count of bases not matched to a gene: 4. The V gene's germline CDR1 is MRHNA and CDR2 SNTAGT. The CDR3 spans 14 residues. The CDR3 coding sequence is TGTGCCAGCAGCCGGACTAGCGGGAGCAGGGAGCTGTTTTTT. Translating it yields CASSRTSGSRELFF.

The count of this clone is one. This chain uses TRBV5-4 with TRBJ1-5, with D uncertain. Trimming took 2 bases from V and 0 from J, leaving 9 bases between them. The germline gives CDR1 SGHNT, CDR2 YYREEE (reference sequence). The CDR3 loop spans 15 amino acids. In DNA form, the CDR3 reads TGTGCCAGCAGCTTCGGCGGTAATAGCAATCAGCCCCAGCATTTT. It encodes CASSFGGNSNQPQHF.

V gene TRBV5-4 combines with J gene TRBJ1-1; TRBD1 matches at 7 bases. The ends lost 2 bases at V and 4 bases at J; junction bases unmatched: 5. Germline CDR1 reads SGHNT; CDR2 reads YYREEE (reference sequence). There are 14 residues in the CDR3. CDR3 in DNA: TGTGCCAGCAGCTTAGAGGGGGCGCGCACTGAAGCTTTCTTT. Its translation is CASSLEGARTEAFF.

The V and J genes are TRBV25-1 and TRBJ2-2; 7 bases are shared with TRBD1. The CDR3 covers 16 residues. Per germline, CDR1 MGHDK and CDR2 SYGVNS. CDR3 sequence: CVRSISGTANTGELFF. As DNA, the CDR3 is TGTGTCCGTAGTATATCCGGGACAGCGAACACCGGGGAGCTGTTTTTT.